Listed here is a single TCR beta chain. This specimen comes from a study of blood T cell repertoires in COVID-19. Study background: Acute and convalescent COVID-19 specimens originated in the United States, Italy and Spain. From T cells, B-cell-depleted T cells, or PBMCs came the material, which was cDNA or gDNA.

The CDR3 runs 14 residues. V trimming: 4 bases; J trimming: 3 bases; junction bases outside the gene matches: 4. Germline V lookup: CDR1 SGHKS, CDR2 YYEKEE (reference sequence). Authors' processing steps: Reference gene primer amplification gave nucleated cell count estimates. Data came from immunoSEQ multiplex PCR; TCRdb stores just in-frame clones and leaves some out. From that table come the V and J calls and clone size; the DNA was used to work out D and trimming. The repertoire has 45,000 to 55,000 clones, approximately 88% of them found once; the top ten carry around 4.5%. The specimen was peripheral blood. The receptor's source is a middle-aged man with active COVID-19. The rearrangement joins TRBV5-5 to TRBJ1-5; 7 positions agree with TRBD1. The CDR3 DNA reads TGTGCCAGCAGCCAGGGACAGATCAATCAGCCCCAGCATTTT. Amino acid sequence: CASSQGQINQPQHF.